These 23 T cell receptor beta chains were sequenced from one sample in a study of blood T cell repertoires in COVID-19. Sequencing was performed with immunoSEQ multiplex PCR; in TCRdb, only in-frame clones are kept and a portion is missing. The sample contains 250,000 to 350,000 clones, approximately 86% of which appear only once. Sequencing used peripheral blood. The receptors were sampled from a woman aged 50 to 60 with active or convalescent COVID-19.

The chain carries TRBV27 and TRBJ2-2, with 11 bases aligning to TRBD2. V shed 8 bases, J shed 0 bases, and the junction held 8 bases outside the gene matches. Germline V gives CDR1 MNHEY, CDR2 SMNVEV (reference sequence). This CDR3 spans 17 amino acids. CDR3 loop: CASRRLAGTTNTGELFF. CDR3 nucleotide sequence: TGTGCCAGCCGCAGACTAGCGGGGACCACGAACACCGGGGAGCTGTTTTTT.

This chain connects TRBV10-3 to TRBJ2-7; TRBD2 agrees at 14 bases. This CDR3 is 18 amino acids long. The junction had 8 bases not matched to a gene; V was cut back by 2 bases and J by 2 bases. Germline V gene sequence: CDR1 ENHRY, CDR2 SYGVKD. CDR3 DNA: TGTGCCATCAGTGAGGGACTAGCGGGAGGCGGAGGACCCTACGAGCAGTACTTC. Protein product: CAISEGLAGGGGPYEQYF.

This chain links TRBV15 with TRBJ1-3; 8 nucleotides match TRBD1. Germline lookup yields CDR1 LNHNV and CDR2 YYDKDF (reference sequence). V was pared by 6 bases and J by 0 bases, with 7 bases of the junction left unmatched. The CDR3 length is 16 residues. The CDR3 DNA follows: TGTGCCACCAGAGATGGGACAGGATTCTCTGGAAACACCATATATTTT. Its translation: CATRDGTGFSGNTIYF. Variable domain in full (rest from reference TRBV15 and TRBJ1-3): DAMVIQNPRYQVTQFGKPVTLSCSQTLNHNVMYWYQQKSSQAPKLLFHYYDKDFNNEADTPDNFQSRRPNTSFCFLDIRSPGLGDTAMYLCATRDGTGFSGNTIYFGEGSWLTVV.

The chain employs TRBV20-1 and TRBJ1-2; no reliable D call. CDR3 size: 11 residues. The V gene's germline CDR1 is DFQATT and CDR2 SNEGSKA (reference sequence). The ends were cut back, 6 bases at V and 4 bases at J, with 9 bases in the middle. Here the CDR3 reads CSAPAGYGYTF. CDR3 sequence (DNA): TGCAGTGCCCCGGCGGGCTATGGCTACACCTTC.

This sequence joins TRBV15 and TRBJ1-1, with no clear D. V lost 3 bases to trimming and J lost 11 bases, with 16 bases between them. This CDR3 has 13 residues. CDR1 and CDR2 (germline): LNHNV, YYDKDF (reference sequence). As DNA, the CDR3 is TGTGCCACCAGCAGTGGAACAGTTCAGTTGGCTTTCTTT. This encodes CATSSGTVQLAFF.

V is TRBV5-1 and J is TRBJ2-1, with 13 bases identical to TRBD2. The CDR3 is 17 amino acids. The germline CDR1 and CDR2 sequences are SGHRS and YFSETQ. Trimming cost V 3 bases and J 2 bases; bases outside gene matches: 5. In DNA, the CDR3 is TGCGCCAGCAGCTACGGACTAGCGGGAGACACCTACAATGAGCAGTTCTTC. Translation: CASSYGLAGDTYNEQFF.

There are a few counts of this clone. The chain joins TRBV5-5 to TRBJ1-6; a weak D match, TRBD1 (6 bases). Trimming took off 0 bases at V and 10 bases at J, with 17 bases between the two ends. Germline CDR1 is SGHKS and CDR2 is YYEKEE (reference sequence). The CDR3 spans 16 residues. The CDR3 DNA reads TGTGCCAGCAGCTTGGAGGGGTCAGGGGAACGGTCACCCCTCCACTTT. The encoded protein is CASSLEGSGERSPLHF.

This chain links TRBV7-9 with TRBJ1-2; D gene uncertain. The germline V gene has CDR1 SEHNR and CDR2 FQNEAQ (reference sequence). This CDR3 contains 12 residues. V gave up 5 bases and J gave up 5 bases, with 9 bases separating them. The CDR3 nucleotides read TGTGCCAGCAGCCCCTACAGTTATGGCTACACCTTC. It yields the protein CASSPYSYGYTF.

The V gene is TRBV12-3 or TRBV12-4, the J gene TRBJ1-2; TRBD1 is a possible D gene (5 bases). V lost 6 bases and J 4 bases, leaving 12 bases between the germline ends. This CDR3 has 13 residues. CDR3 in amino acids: CASSPQGPYGYTF. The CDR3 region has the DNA TGTGCCAGCAGCCCCCAGGGCCCCTATGGCTACACCTTC.

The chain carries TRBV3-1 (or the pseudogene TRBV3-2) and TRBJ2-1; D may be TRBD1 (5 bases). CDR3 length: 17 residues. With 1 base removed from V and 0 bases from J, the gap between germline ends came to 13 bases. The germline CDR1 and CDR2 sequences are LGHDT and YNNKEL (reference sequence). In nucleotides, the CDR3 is TGTGCCAGCAGCCAAGTTGGGGCCTTAGTCTCCTACAATGAGCAGTTCTTC. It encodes CASSQVGALVSYNEQFF.

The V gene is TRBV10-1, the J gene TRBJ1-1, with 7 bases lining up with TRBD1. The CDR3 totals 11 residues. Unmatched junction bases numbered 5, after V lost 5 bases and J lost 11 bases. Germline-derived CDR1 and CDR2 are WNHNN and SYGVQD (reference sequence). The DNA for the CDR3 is TGCGCCAGCAGTAAGGACAGGCATGCTTTCTTT. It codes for CASSKDRHAFF.

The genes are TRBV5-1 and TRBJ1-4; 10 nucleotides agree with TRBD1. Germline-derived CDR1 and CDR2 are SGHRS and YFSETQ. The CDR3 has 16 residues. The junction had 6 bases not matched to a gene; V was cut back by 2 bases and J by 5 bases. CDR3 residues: CASSLHRQGANEKLFF. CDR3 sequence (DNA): TGCGCCAGCAGCTTACACCGACAGGGGGCGAATGAAAAACTGTTTTTT.

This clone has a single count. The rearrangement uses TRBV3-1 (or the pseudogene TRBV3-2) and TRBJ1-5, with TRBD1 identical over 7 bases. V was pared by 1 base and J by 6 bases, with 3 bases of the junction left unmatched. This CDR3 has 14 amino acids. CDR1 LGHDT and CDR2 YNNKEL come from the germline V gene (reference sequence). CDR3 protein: CASSQGQGGQPQHF. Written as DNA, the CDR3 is TGTGCCAGCAGCCAAGGGCAGGGGGGTCAGCCCCAGCATTTT.

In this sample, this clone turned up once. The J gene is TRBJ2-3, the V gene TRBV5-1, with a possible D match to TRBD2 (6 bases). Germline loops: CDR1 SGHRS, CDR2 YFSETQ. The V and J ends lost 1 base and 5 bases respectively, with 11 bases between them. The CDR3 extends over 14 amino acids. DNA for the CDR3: TGCGCCAGCAGCTTGATGTCGGGAGAAGATACGCAGTATTTT. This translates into CASSLMSGEDTQYF. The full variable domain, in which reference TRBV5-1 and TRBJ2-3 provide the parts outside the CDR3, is KAGVTQTPRYLIKTRGQQVTLSCSPISGHRSVSWYQQTPGQGLQFLFEYFSETQRNKGNFPGRFSGRQFSNSRSEMNVSTLELGDSALYLCASSLMSGEDTQYFGPGTRLTVL.

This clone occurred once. CDR3: CAISDSGTGSAVEYF. CDR3 sequence (DNA): TGTGCCATCAGTGACTCCGGGACAGGGTCGGCGGTGGAGTACTTC. The rearrangement joins TRBV10-3 to TRBJ2-7, with 9 bases identical to TRBD1. Germline lookup yields CDR1 ENHRY and CDR2 SYGVKD. This CDR3 spans 15 amino acids. The ends lost 3 bases at V and 11 bases at J; junction bases unmatched: 14.

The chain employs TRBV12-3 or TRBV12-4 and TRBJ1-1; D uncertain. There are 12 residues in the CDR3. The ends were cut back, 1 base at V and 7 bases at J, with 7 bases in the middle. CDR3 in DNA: TGTGCCAGCAGTTTAGGTCAGATTGAAGCTTTCTTT. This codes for CASSLGQIEAFF.

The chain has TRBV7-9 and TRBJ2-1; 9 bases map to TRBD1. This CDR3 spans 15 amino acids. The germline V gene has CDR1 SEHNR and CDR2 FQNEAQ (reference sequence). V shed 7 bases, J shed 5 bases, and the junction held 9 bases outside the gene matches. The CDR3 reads CASTEGQGADNEQFF. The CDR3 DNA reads TGTGCCAGCACCGAGGGACAGGGAGCGGACAATGAGCAGTTCTTC.

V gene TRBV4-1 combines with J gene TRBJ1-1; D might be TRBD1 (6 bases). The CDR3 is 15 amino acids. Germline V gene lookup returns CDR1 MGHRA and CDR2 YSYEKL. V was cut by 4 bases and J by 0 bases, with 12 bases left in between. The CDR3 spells CASSLLQGLNTEAFF. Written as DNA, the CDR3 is TGCGCCAGCAGCCTTCTTCAGGGGTTGAACACTGAAGCTTTCTTT.

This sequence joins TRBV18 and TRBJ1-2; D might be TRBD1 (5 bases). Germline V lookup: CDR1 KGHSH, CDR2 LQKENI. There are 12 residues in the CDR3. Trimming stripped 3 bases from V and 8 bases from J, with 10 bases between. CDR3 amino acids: CASSPGRDGYTF. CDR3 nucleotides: TGTGCCAGCTCACCGGGGCGGGACGGCTACACCTTC.

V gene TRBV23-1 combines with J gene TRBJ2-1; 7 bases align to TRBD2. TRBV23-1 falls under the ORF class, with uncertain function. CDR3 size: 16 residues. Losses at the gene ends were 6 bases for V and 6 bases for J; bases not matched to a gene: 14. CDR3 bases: TGCGCCAGCAGCCGAGGGACTACCTACCCTTCCAATGAGCAGTTCTTC. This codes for CASSRGTTYPSNEQFF.

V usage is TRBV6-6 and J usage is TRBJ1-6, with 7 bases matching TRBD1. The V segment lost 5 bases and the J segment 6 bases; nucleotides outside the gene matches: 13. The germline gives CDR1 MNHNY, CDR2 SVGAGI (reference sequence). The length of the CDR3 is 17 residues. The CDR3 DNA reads TGTGCCAGCAGTCGTAACCCGGGACAGATCATTAATTCACCCCTCCACTTT. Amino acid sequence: CASSRNPGQIINSPLHF.

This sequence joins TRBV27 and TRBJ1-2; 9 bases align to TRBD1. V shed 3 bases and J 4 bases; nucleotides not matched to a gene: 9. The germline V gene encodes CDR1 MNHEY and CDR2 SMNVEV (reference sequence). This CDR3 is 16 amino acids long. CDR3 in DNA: TGTGCCAGCAGTTTTACCCTGGGACAGGGAGTCTATGGCTACACCTTC. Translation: CASSFTLGQGVYGYTF.

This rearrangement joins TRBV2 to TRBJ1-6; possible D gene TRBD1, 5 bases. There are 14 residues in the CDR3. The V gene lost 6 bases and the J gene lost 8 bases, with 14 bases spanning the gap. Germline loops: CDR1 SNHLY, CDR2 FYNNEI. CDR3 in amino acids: CASRAGDGHSPLHF. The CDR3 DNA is TGTGCCAGCAGGGCGGGGGATGGTCATTCACCCCTCCACTTT.